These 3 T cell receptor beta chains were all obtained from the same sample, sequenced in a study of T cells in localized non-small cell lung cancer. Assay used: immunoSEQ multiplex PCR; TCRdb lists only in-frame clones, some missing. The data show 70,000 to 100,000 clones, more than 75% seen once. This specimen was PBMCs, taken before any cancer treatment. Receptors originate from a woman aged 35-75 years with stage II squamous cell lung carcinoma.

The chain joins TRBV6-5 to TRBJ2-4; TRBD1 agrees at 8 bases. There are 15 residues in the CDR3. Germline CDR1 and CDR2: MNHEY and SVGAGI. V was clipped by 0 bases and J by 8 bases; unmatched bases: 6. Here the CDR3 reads CASSYSGTGSDIQYF. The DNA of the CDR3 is TGTGCCAGCAGTTACTCCGGGACAGGATCGGACATTCAGTACTTC.

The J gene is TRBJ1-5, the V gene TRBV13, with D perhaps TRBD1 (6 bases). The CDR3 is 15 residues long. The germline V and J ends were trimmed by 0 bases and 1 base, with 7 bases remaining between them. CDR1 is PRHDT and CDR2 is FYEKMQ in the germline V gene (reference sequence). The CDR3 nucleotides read TGTGCCAGCAGCTTAGGCCAGGGGAGCAATCAGCCCCAGCATTTT. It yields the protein CASSLGQGSNQPQHF.

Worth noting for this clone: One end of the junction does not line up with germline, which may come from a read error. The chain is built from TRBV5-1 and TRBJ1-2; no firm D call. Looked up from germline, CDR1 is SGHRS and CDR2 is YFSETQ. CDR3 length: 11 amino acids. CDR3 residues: CASSFEGSYTF. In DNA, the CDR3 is TGTGCCAGCAGCTTCGAGGGTAGCTACACCTTC.